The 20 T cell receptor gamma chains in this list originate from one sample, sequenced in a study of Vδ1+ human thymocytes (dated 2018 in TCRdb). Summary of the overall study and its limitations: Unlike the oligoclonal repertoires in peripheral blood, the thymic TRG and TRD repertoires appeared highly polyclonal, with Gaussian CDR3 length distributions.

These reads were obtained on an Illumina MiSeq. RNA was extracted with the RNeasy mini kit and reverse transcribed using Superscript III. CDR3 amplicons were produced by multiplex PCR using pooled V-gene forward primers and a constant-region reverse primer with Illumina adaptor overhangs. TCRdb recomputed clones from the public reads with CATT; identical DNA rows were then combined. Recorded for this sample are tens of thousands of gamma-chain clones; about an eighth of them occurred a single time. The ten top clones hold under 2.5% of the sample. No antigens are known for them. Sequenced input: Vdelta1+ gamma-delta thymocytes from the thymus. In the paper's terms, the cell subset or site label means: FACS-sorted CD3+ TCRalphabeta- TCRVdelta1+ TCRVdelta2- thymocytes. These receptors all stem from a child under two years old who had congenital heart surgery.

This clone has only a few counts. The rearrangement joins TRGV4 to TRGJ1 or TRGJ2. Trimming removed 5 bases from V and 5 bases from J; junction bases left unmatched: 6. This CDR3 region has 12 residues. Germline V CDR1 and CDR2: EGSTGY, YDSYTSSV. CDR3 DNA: TGTGCCACCTGGGGGCGGGATTATAAGAAACTCTTT. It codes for CATWGRDYKKLF.

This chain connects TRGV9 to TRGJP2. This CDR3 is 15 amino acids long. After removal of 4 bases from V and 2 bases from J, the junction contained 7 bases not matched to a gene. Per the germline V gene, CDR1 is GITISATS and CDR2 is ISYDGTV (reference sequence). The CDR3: CALWDKKSSDWIKTF. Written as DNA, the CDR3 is TGTGCCTTGTGGGATAAGAAAAGTAGTGATTGGATCAAGACGTTT.

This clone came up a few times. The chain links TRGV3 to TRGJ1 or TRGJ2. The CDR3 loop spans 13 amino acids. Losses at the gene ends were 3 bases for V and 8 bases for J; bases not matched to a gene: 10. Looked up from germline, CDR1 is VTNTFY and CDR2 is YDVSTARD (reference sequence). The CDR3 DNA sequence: TGTGCCACCTGGGACGCGGCCGATAATAAGAAACTCTTT. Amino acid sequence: CATWDAADNKKLF.

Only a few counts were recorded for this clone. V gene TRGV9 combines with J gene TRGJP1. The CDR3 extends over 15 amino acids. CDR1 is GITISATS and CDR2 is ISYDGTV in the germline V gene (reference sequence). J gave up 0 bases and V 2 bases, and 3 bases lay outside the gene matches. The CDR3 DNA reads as TGTGCCTTGTGGGAGGAATATACCACTGGTTGGTTCAAGATATTT. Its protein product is CALWEEYTTGWFKIF.

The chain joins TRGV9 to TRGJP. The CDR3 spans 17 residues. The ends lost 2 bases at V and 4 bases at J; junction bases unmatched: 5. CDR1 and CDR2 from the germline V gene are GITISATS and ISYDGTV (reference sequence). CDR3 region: CALWEDGQELGKKIKVF. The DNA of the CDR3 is TGTGCCTTGTGGGAGGATGGACAAGAGTTGGGCAAAAAAATCAAGGTATTT.

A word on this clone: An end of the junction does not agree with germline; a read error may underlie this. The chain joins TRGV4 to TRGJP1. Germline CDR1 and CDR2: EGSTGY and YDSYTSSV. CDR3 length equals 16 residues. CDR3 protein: CATWNGTYTTGWFKIF. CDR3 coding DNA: TGTGCCACCTGGAATGGAACATATACCACTGGTTGGTTCAAGATATTT.

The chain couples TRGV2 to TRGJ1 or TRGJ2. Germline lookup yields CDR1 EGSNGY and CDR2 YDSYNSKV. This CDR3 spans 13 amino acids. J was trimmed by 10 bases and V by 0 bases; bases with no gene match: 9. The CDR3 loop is CATWDGPGRKKLF. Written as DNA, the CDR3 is TGTGCCACCTGGGACGGGCCGGGACGGAAGAAACTCTTT.

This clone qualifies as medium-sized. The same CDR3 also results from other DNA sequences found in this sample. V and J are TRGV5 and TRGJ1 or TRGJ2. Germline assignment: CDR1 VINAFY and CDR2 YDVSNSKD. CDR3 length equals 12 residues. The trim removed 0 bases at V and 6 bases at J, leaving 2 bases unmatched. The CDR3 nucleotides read TGTGCCACCTGGGACAGGCGTTATAAGAAACTCTTT. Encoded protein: CATWDRRYKKLF.

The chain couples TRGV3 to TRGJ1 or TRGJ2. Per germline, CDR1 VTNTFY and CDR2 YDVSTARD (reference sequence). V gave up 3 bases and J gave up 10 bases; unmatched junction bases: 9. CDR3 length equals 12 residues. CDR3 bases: TGTGCCACCTGGGACGGAGCCTGGAAGAAACTCTTT. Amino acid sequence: CATWDGAWKKLF.

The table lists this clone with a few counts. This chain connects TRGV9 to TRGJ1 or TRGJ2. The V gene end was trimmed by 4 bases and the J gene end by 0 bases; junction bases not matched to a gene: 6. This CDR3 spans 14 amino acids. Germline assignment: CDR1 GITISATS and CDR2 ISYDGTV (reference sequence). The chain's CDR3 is CALWDKVNYYKKLF. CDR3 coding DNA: TGTGCCTTGTGGGATAAAGTGAATTATTATAAGAAACTCTTT.

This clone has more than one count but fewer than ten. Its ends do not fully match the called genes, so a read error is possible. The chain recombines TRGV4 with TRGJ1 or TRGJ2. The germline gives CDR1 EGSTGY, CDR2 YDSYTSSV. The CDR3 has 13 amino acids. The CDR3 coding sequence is TGTGCCACCTGGAATGGGCTGGGGTATAAGAAACTCTTT. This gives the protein CATWNGLGYKKLF.

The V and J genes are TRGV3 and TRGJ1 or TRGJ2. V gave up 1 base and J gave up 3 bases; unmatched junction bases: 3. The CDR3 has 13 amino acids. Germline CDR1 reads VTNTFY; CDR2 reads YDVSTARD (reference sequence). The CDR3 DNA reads TGTGCCACCTGGGACAGAATTTATTATAAGAAACTCTTT. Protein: CATWDRIYYKKLF.

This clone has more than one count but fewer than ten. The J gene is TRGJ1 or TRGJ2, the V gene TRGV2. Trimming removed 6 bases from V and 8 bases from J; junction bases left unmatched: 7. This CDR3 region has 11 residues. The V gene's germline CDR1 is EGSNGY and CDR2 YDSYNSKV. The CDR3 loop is CATWSRDKKLF. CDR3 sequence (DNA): TGTGCCACCTGGTCTAGGGATAAGAAACTCTTT.

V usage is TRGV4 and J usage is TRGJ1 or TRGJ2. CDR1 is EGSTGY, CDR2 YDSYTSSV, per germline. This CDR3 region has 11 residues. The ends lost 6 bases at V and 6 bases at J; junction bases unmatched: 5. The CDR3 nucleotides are TGTGCCACCTGGAGTGGTTATAAGAAACTCTTT. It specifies CATWSGYKKLF.

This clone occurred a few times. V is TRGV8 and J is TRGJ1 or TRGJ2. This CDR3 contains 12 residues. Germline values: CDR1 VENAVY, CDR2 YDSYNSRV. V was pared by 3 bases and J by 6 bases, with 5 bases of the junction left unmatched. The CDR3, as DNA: TGTGCCACCTGGGATGGTAGTTATAAGAAACTCTTT. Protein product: CATWDGSYKKLF.

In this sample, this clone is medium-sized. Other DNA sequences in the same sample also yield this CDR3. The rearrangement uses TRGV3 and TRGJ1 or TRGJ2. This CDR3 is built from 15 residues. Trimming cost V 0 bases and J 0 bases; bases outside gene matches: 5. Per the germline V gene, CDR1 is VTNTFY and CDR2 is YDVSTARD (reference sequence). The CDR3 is CATWDRPPNYYKKLF. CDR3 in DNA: TGTGCCACCTGGGACAGGCCCCCGAATTATTATAAGAAACTCTTT.

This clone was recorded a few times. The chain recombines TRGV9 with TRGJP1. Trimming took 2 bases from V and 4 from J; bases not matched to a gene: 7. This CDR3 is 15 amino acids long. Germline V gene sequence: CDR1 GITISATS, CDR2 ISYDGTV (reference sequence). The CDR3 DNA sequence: TGTGCCTTGTGGGAGGCGCGGGACACTGGTTGGTTCAAGATATTT. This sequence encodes CALWEARDTGWFKIF.

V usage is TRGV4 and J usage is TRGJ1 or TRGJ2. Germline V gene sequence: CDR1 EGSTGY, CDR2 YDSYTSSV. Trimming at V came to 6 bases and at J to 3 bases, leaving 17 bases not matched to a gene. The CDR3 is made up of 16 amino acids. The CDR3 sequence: CATWNDWLGAYYKKLF. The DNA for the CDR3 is TGTGCCACCTGGAATGATTGGCTCGGGGCTTATTATAAGAAACTCTTT.

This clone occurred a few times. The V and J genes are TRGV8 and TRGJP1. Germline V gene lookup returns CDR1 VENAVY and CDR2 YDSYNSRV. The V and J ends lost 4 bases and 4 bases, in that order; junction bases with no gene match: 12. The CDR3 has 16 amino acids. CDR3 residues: CATWDKSPLTGWFKIF. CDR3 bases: TGTGCCACCTGGGACAAAAGCCCCCTCACTGGTTGGTTCAAGATATTT.

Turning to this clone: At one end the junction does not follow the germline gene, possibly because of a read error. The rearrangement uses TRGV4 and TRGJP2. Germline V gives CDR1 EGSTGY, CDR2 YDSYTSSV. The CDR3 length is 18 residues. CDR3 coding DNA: TGTGCCACCTGGAATGGGCGTACCTGGGGTAGTAGTGATTGGATCAAGACGTTT. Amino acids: CATWNGRTWGSSDWIKTF.